The TCR beta chain under discussion was sequenced for a study of T cell responses to AZD1222 COVID-19 vaccine. The study, taken as a whole, reports: Reports indicate that nearly half of spike-specific TCRs are directed at unmutated variant regions. Most donors were white British, females outnumbered males, and clonal diversity was possibly underestimated. Across the whole spike, CD4 TCRs peaked at regions 160-218 and 743-854. Baseline seropositivity occurred in only a handful of AZD1222 recipients.

The V end lost 8 bases, the J end lost 3 bases, and 13 bases lay between the germline ends. The CDR3 consists of 13 residues. CDR1 is MNHEY and CDR2 is SVGAGI in the germline V gene. Of note for this clone: Its antigen is undetermined.

TCRdb keeps only in-frame clones here, not all; method: immunoSEQ multiplex PCR. The sample lists roughly 120,000 clones; 88% were seen once. The chain carries TRBV6-5 and TRBJ1-2; the D is unclear. The receptor's source is an adult in good health. The sequencing here drew on peripheral blood, taken on day 0 of MenACWY control vaccination. The CDR3 DNA sequence: TGTGCCAGCGCAGAAGGAAGGGACTATGGCTACACCTTC. It encodes CASAEGRDYGYTF.